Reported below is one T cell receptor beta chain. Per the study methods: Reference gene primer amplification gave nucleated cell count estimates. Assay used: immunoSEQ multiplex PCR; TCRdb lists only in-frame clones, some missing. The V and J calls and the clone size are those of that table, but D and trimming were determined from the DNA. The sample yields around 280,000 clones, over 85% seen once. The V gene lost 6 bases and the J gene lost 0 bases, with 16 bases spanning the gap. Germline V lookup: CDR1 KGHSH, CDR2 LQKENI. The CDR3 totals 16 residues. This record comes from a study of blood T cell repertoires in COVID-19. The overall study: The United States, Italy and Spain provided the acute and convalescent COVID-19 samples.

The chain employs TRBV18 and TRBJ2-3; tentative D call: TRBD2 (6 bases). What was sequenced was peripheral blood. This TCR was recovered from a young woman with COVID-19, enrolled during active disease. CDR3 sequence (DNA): TGTGCCAGCTCTCCCAACTTTCGGGGGAGCACAGATACGCAGTATTTT. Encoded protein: CASSPNFRGSTDTQYF.